Shown below are 22 T cell receptor beta chains from a single sample sequenced in a study of cytomegalovirus exposure and HLA in healthy donors. The PCR made use of 60 Vbeta and 13 Jbeta primers. Using immunoSEQ multiplex PCR, the repertoire was profiled, and TCRdb retains in-frame clones only, with some absent. Here the sample spans 100,000 to 150,000 clones, roughly 80% being singletons. Sequenced: PBMCs. These receptors were obtained from a young man in good health and CMV-seropositive.

The chain has TRBV7-2 and TRBJ2-1, with D perhaps matching TRBD2 (7 bases). CDR1 and CDR2 from the germline V gene are SGHTA and FQGNSA. This CDR3 has 15 residues. V gave up 0 bases and J gave up 6 bases, with 12 bases separating them. CDR3 in amino acids: CASSLAGGLFNEQFF. In DNA, the CDR3 is TGTGCCAGCAGCTTAGCGGGGGGGCTCTTCAATGAGCAGTTCTTC.

This sequence joins TRBV5-1 and TRBJ2-7; 8 bases are shared with TRBD1. The CDR3 spans 14 residues. V trimming: 4 bases; J trimming: 7 bases; junction bases outside the gene matches: 10. The germline V gene encodes CDR1 SGHRS and CDR2 YFSETQ. CDR3 nucleotide sequence: TGCGCCAGCAGCCCGCTCTCAGGGGGCTGGGAGCAGTACTTC. It encodes CASSPLSGGWEQYF.

The chain recombines TRBV7-8 with TRBJ1-1; D ambiguous. The CDR3 sequence is 15 residues long. Per the germline V gene, CDR1 is SGHVS and CDR2 is FQNEAQ. Trimming took 5 bases from V and 1 from J, leaving 14 bases between them. CDR3 residues: CASSPLRVGNTEAFF. Written as DNA, the CDR3 is TGTGCCAGCAGCCCCCTTCGGGTCGGGAACACTGAAGCTTTCTTT.

The table lists this clone with a count of one. The CDR3 here is CASSYSGTGYQETQYF. DNA of the CDR3: TGTGCCAGCAGTTACTCCGGGACAGGGTACCAAGAGACCCAGTACTTC. V and J are TRBV6-5 and TRBJ2-5, with TRBD1 identical over 9 bases. Germline V lookup: CDR1 MNHEY, CDR2 SVGAGI. J gave up 0 bases and V 0 bases, and 2 bases lay outside the gene matches. This CDR3 contains 16 residues.

This rearrangement joins TRBV4-1 to TRBJ2-7, with 14 bases aligning to TRBD2. The CDR3 is 16 amino acids. Germline-derived CDR1 and CDR2 are MGHRA and YSYEKL. V trimming: 4 bases; J trimming: 3 bases; junction bases outside the gene matches: 5. The DNA of the CDR3 is TGCGCCAGCAGCCGGGGACTAGCGGGAGAATACTACGAGCAGTACTTC. Translating it yields CASSRGLAGEYYEQYF.

Regarding this clone: A junction boundary mismatches the germline segment, possibly from a read error. V and J are TRBV7-8 and TRBJ2-3; 10 nucleotides agree with TRBD2. Looked up from germline, CDR1 is SGHVS and CDR2 is FQNEAQ. CDR3 length: 14 amino acids. CDR3 sequence reads: CASSLAGEADTQYF. The CDR3, as DNA: TGTGCCAGCAGCCTAGCGGGAGAGGCAGATACGCAGTATTTT.

This chain connects TRBV9 to TRBJ2-3; 10 bases line up with TRBD1. The CDR3 consists of 14 residues. The J segment lost 7 bases and the V segment lost 0 bases, leaving 2 bases of the junction unmatched. Germline V CDR1 and CDR2: SGDLS, YYNGEE. In DNA, the CDR3 is TGTGCCAGCAGCGTAGGACAGGGGGCAAATACGCAGTATTTT. Translating it yields CASSVGQGANTQYF.

The CDR3 region is CASSPDSTGNEQYF. The CDR3, as DNA: TGCGCCAGCAGCCCGGACTCGACAGGGAACGAGCAGTACTTC. The J gene is TRBJ2-7, the V gene TRBV5-1, with 7 positions matching TRBD1. The germline CDR1 and CDR2 sequences are SGHRS and YFSETQ. The CDR3 consists of 14 residues. With 4 bases clipped from V and 5 bases from J, the junction kept 9 bases outside the gene matches.

The rearrangement uses TRBV27 and TRBJ2-5, with D perhaps matching TRBD1 (6 bases). The V gene's germline CDR1 is MNHEY and CDR2 SMNVEV (reference sequence). This CDR3 comprises 13 residues. V shed 4 bases and J shed 8 bases, with 14 bases lying between them. This CDR3 is CASSSQGTGTQYF. CDR3 DNA: TGTGCCAGCAGTTCACAGGGTACGGGAACCCAGTACTTC.

The chain uses TRBV12-5 and TRBJ2-7; 7 bases match TRBD2. J was trimmed by 12 bases and V by 1 base; bases with no gene match: 9. The CDR3 sequence is 13 residues long. Germline values: CDR1 LGHNT, CDR2 FRNRAP. The CDR3 nucleotides are TGTGCTAGTGGTTTGGACTCACTAGCGACCCTGTACTTC. This translates into CASGLDSLATLYF.

This chain connects TRBV19 to TRBJ1-5, with 7 positions matching TRBD1. This CDR3 comprises 18 residues. In germline, CDR1 is LNHDA, CDR2 SQIVND (reference sequence). J gave up 0 bases and V 6 bases, and 14 bases lay outside the gene matches. CDR3 loop: CASRKEQGLSYSNQPQHF. CDR3 nucleotides: TGTGCCAGTAGGAAGGAACAGGGGTTATCGTATAGCAATCAGCCCCAGCATTTT.

The chain is built from TRBV4-1 and TRBJ2-7; 13 bases align to TRBD2. The V segment lost 2 bases and the J segment 6 bases; nucleotides outside the gene matches: 13. CDR1 is MGHRA and CDR2 is YSYEKL in the germline V gene. This CDR3 is 18 amino acids long. Here the CDR3 DNA reads TGCGCCAGCAGCCAACAAACCGGGACTAGCGGGGAGGCAGGCGAGCAGTACTTC. This sequence encodes CASSQQTGTSGEAGEQYF.

The chain links TRBV5-6 to TRBJ1-2; D gene ambiguous. V lost 7 bases, J lost 4 bases, and 11 bases lay in between. The CDR3 loop spans 12 amino acids. The germline V gene has CDR1 SGHDT and CDR2 YYEEEE. The CDR3 bases are TGTGCCAGCGGCCAGGTTCGCTATGGCTACACCTTC. Amino acid sequence: CASGQVRYGYTF.

V and J are TRBV7-8 and TRBJ2-7; 10 nucleotides align to TRBD1. Unmatched junction bases numbered 7, after V lost 5 bases and J lost 3 bases. CDR3 length: 15 amino acids. In germline, CDR1 is SGHVS, CDR2 FQNEAQ. The CDR3 reads CASSLTGGRHYEQYF. The CDR3 coding sequence is TGTGCCAGCAGCCTGACAGGGGGCAGACACTACGAGCAGTACTTC.

V and J are TRBV11-2 and TRBJ2-4; D is possibly TRBD1 (6 bases). Trimming pared 4 bases from V and 3 bases from J, leaving 13 bases between. The length of the CDR3 is 15 residues. Per the germline V gene, CDR1 is SGHAT and CDR2 is FQNNGV. The CDR3 loop reads CASSYGQLVKNIQYF. The CDR3 DNA sequence: TGTGCCAGCAGCTACGGACAGCTAGTCAAAAACATTCAGTACTTC.

The chain has TRBV23-1 and TRBJ2-2; D uncertain. TRBV23-1 is labeled an ORF, and its function is uncertain. Trimming stripped 1 base from V and 0 bases from J, with 9 bases between. The length of the CDR3 is 16 residues. CDR3 region: CASSQCYSPNTGELFF. The CDR3 coding sequence is TGCGCCAGCAGTCAATGTTACAGTCCGAACACCGGGGAGCTGTTTTTT.

The V call is TRBV19, the J call TRBJ1-1; D gene unclear. V lost 5 bases to trimming and J lost 0 bases, with 19 bases between them. Germline V CDR1 and CDR2: LNHDA, SQIVND (reference sequence). CDR3 length: 17 amino acids. CDR3 nucleotide sequence: TGTGCCAGTAGTCCCCCCCATCGTACAGAACTGAACACTGAAGCTTTCTTT. This sequence encodes CASSPPHRTELNTEAFF.

The chain employs TRBV4-1 and TRBJ2-5, with D perhaps matching TRBD1 (6 bases). Trimming shortened V by 0 bases and J by 5 bases, and 13 bases separated the two germline ends. This CDR3 region has 15 residues. Germline CDR1 reads MGHRA; CDR2 reads YSYEKL. The CDR3 DNA sequence: TGCGCCAGCAGCCAAGATGAGGGGGATTCGGAGACCCAGTACTTC. Its translation is CASSQDEGDSETQYF.

This clone has just one count. The chain couples TRBV30 to TRBJ2-7, with a tentative D call TRBD1 (6 bases). Per the germline V gene, CDR1 is GTSNPN and CDR2 is SVGIG (reference sequence). Trimming took 5 bases from V and 4 from J, leaving 15 bases between them. The CDR3 is 13 residues long. The CDR3 DNA follows: TGTGCCTGGCAGGGGTCTAACGGGTACGAGCAGTACTTC. Amino acid sequence: CAWQGSNGYEQYF.

The genes are TRBV5-1 and TRBJ2-3; a weak D match, TRBD1 (5 bases). Trimming pared 4 bases from V and 2 bases from J, leaving 14 bases between. The CDR3 loop spans 15 amino acids. Germline CDR1 SGHRS, CDR2 YFSETQ. The DNA for the CDR3 is TGCGCCAGCAGCCAGGGCATTCGTTACACAGATACGCAGTATTTT. Protein: CASSQGIRYTDTQYF.

The V and J genes are TRBV7-9 and TRBJ2-5; the match to TRBD2 covers 11 bases. The CDR3 has 17 amino acids. CDR1 and CDR2 (germline): SEHNR, FQNEAQ (reference sequence). V dropped 2 bases and J dropped 0; count of bases not matched to a gene: 5. The CDR3 DNA follows: TGTGCCAGCAGCTTATTGGCTAGCGGGAGGTACCAAGAGACCCAGTACTTC. Translated, it gives CASSLLASGRYQETQYF.

This clone was counted only a few times. This rearrangement joins TRBV25-1 to TRBJ2-1; tentatively, D is TRBD2 (7 bases). The CDR3 consists of 14 residues. Looked up from germline, CDR1 is MGHDK and CDR2 is SYGVNS. V lost 8 bases, J lost 9 bases, and 20 bases lay in between. CDR3: CASGREAGDGEQFF. The CDR3 DNA reads TGTGCCAGCGGCCGGGAGGCAGGGGATGGTGAGCAGTTCTTC.